This is a list of T cell receptor beta chains from one sample in a study of cytomegalovirus exposure and HLA in healthy donors. Libraries were prepared by immunoSEQ multiplex PCR; TCRdb keeps only in-frame clonotypes and omits some of them. This table holds 43,000 or so clones, more than 85% found once. Sequenced input: PBMCs. The receptors originated from a man aged 18 to 30 in good health and CMV-seronegative. CDR3s include the opening cysteine and the closing phenylalanine or tryptophan. D genes are given only for firm matches. Clone size is shown for a subset of rows, as once, few, many or a class of expanded clone.

>.|TRBJ2-7|TRBV6-4|.
TGTGCCAGCAGTTCCCTACGACTGACCCACTACGAGCAGTACTTC
CASSSLRLTHYEQYF
>.|TRBJ2-3|TRBV19|.
TGTGCCAGTAGGGGACTCCTCACAGATACGCAGTATTTT
CASRGLLTDTQYF
>.|TRBJ2-5|TRBV7-9|.
TGTGCCAGCAGCTTTACGGTGGTACAAGAGACCCAGTACTTC
CASSFTVVQETQYF
>.|TRBJ2-2|TRBV6-1|few
TGTGCCAGCAGTGAAGTTGCGGGATCCAACACCGGGGAGCTGTTTTTT
CASSEVAGSNTGELFF
>.|TRBJ2-3|TRBV4-1|.
TGCGCCAGCAGCCTATTGCACGGGGGCACAGATACGCAGTATTTT
CASSLLHGGTDTQYF
>.|TRBJ2-1|TRBV7-9|.
TGTGCCAGCAGCTGGGGCGACAATGAGCAGTTCTTC
CASSWGDNEQFF
>.|TRBJ2-5|TRBV6-5|.
TGTGCCAGCAGTGAAGTGTTTAGGACCCAGTACTTC
CASSEVFRTQYF
>.|TRBJ2-7|TRBV15|.
TGTGCCACCAGCAGACCCGGGGGAAGGGGCGACGAGCAGTACTTC
CATSRPGGRGDEQYF
>TRBD1|TRBJ2-7|TRBV5-4|.
TGTGCCAGCAGCCCCCGGACAGGGGGAACCTACGAGCAGTACTTC
CASSPRTGGTYEQYF
>TRBD1|TRBJ1-2|TRBV29-1|.
TGCAGCGTTGATATACGCGGACAGGGGAAGGGCTACACCTTC
CSVDIRGQGKGYTF
>.|TRBJ2-4|TRBV12-2|.
TGTGCGAAATCGGACAGGATTATAGCCAAAAACATTCAGTACTTC
CAKSDRIIAKNIQYF
>TRBD2|TRBJ2-3|TRBV5-1|.
TGCGCCAGCCGACGACTAGCTGTTAGCGATACACAGTATTTT
CASRRLAVSDTQYF
>TRBD1|TRBJ1-6|TRBV5-6|.
TGTGCCAGCAGCTACGGACAGGGTAATACTTCACCCCTCCACTTT
CASSYGQGNTSPLHF
>.|TRBJ1-4|TRBV28|.
TGTGCCAGCAGTTGGGGGGGGCCTAATGAAAAACTGTTTTTT
CASSWGGPNEKLFF
>.|TRBJ2-5|TRBV5-1|.
TGCGCCAGCAGCTCACAAGAGACCCAGTACTTC
CASSSQETQYF
>.|TRBJ2-1|TRBV9|.
TGTGCCAGCAGCGTAGGGGGGGCCTTCGGGAGGCGGGTACACGGTGAGCAGTTCTTC
CASSVGGAFGRRVHGEQFF
>.|TRBJ2-4|TRBV6-5|.
TGTGCCAGCAGCTCGCCTTTGGCCGAAAACATTCAGTACTTC
CASSSPLAENIQYF
>TRBD2|TRBJ2-3|TRBV2|.
TGTGCCAGCAGGCCGACTAGCGGGGGACTTACGCAGTATTTT
CASRPTSGGLTQYF
>TRBD1|TRBJ1-2|TRBV2|.
TGTGCCAGCAGTGAAGAACGGACAGGCTATGGCTACACCTTC
CASSEERTGYGYTF
>TRBD2|TRBJ2-3|TRBV6-5|.
TGTGCCAGCAGTCGAGGGGCGGGAGGGCCCCGTACGCAGTATTTT
CASSRGAGGPRTQYF
>TRBD1|TRBJ2-5|TRBV5-1|.
TGCGCCAGCAGCTCTCAGGGGGCGATGGAGACCCAGTACTTC
CASSSQGAMETQYF
>.|TRBJ1-2|TRBV19|once
TGTGCGGCAGGGGAGACTAACTATGGCTACACCTTC
CAAGETNYGYTF
>.|TRBJ1-2|TRBV7-6|few
TGTGCCAGCAGCCCTCCGTGGGGGGACTATGGCTACACCTTC
CASSPPWGDYGYTF
>.|TRBJ2-1|TRBV11-3|.
TGTGCCAGCAGCCACGGAATTCGGGGGGCTTACAATGAGCAGTTCTTC
CASSHGIRGAYNEQFF
>.|TRBJ1-1|TRBV18|.
TGTGCCAGCTCACCACCATCAGACACTGAAGCTTTCTTT
CASSPPSDTEAFF
>.|TRBJ2-1|TRBV5-1|.
TGCGCCAGCAGCCGCTTACCGGGATCCTACAATGAGCAGTTCTTC
CASSRLPGSYNEQFF
>.|TRBJ2-1|TRBV21-1|.
TGTGCCAGCATAGGTGCAGGGGGCAGGAATGAGCAGTTCTTC
CASIGAGGRNEQFF
>.|TRBJ2-3|TRBV19|.
TGTGCCAGTAGTATCACGGAGGCCACAGATACGCAGTATTTT
CASSITEATDTQYF
>TRBD2|TRBJ2-1|TRBV4-3|.
TGCGCCAGCAGCCAAGATAGCGTAGCGGGTGCTTACAATGAGCAGTTCTTC
CASSQDSVAGAYNEQFF
>.|TRBJ1-1|TRBV14|.
TGTGCCAGCAGCCCAAGACAGGCGAACACTGAAGCTTTCTTT
CASSPRQANTEAFF
>TRBD2|TRBJ2-5|TRBV7-9|.
TGTGCCAGCAGCCTCGGGACTAGCGGGATTGTCGAGACCCAGTACTTC
CASSLGTSGIVETQYF
>TRBD1|TRBJ2-2|TRBV9|.
TGTGCCAGCAGCCCACGGGACAGGTCTGCGAACACCGGGGAGCTGTTTTTT
CASSPRDRSANTGELFF
>TRBD2|TRBJ2-5|TRBV6-1|.
TGTGCCAGCAGTAACCTAGCGGGAGGTGGGGAGACCCAGTACTTC
CASSNLAGGGETQYF
>.|TRBJ2-7|TRBV12-5|medium-sized
TGTGCTAGTGGTTCCTCAGGGGGAGGCTACGAGCAGTACTTC
CASGSSGGGYEQYF
>.|TRBJ2-7|TRBV6-1|.
TGTGCCAGCAGTGACATTTTTACTTCACCATACGAGCAGTACTTC
CASSDIFTSPYEQYF
>TRBD1|TRBJ1-1|TRBV7-9|few
TGTGCCAGCAGCAAACTATGGACCGGGACAGAGAACACTGAAGCTTTCTTT
CASSKLWTGTENTEAFF
>TRBD1|TRBJ1-5|TRBV28|.
TGTGCCAGCAGAGTTAGACAGGGGCGATATAGCAATCAGCCCCAGCATTTT
CASRVRQGRYSNQPQHF
>TRBD2|TRBJ2-2|TRBV9|once
TGTGCCAGCAGCGTAAGGACTAGCGGAGGGGACACCGGGGAGCTGTTTTTT
CASSVRTSGGDTGELFF
>.|TRBJ2-7|TRBV7-2|few
TGTGCCAGCAGCTTAGATCCTCGGGGGACCTACGAGCAGTACTTC
CASSLDPRGTYEQYF
>TRBD2|TRBJ2-5|TRBV7-2|.
TGTGCCAGCAGCCTACGCCGGGGGGGGGTATCCCGAGAGACCCAGTACTTC
CASSLRRGGVSRETQYF
>TRBD2|TRBJ2-3|TRBV29-1|.
TGCAGCGCACGGACTAGCGGGGGAAACACAGATACGCAGTATTTT
CSARTSGGNTDTQYF
>.|TRBJ2-7|TRBV7-6|medium-sized
TGTGCCAGCAGCTTAGATCCTCGGGGGACCTACGAGCAGTACTTC
CASSLDPRGTYEQYF
>.|TRBJ2-7|TRBV27|few
TGTGCCAGCAGTTTAAAGGAGGGTAACCCCTACGAGCAGTACTTC
CASSLKEGNPYEQYF
>TRBD1|TRBJ2-1|TRBV6-5|.
TGTGCCAGCAGTTACTTACAGGGGAACAATGAGCAGTTCTTC
CASSYLQGNNEQFF
>TRBD1|TRBJ1-2|TRBV14|once
TGTGCCAGCAGCCCCGGGACAGCCTATGGCTACACCTTC
CASSPGTAYGYTF
>TRBD1|TRBJ2-3|TRBV19|once
TGTGCCAGTAGTAAAACAGGGGCGATCACAGATACGCAGTATTTT
CASSKTGAITDTQYF